This T cell receptor beta chain was captured by sequencing in a study of cytomegalovirus exposure and HLA in healthy donors. PCR amplification relied on 60 Vbeta primers (plus 13 Jbeta primers). Clones were read by immunoSEQ multiplex PCR, and TCRdb kept only the in-frame ones, dropping some. The sample records approximately 210,000 clones, 79% being singletons. Study-wide results and caveats: The classifier reportedly diagnosed cytomegalovirus status with high sensitivity and specificity. Analysis was carried out at a later point, and it linked a missense DCLRE1C variant to TCR beta V- and J-gene trimming.

A word on this clone: Its antigen is unidentified.

The CDR3 runs 11 residues. The J segment lost 3 bases and the V segment lost 11 bases, leaving 4 bases of the junction unmatched. The V gene's germline CDR1 is MNHEY and CDR2 SVGAGI. The sequence was collected from a girl aged 10-17 years in good health and CMV-seropositive. The sample taken for sequencing was PBMCs. The chain is built from TRBV6-5 and TRBJ2-7; 7 nucleotides match TRBD2. The CDR3 sequence: CAVGGGYEQYF. The CDR3 DNA reads as TGTGCCGTTGGCGGGGGCTACGAGCAGTACTTC.